This T cell receptor beta chain was sequenced for a study of beta chain features in type 1 diabetes. The authors reverse transcribed all of the isolated RNA, so sequencing captured expressed TCRB transcripts. Some clones are missing from TCRdb's copy, which holds only in-frame ones; the method was immunoSEQ multiplex PCR. This table holds 970,000 or so clones, 17% found once. The CDR3 has 14 residues. Germline lookup yields CDR1 SGDLS and CDR2 YYNGEE. V lost 4 bases, J lost 4 bases, and 12 bases lay in between. Sequences were obtained from naive CD4+ T cells from blood. The rearrangement links TRBV9 to TRBJ1-3, with D possibly TRBD1 on 6 matching bases. The sequence was obtained from a woman between 18 and 29 years old in good health. CDR3 coding DNA: TGTGCCAGCAGCCCCCGGGGGCAAGGAAACACCATATATTTT. It is translated as CASSPRGQGNTIYF.